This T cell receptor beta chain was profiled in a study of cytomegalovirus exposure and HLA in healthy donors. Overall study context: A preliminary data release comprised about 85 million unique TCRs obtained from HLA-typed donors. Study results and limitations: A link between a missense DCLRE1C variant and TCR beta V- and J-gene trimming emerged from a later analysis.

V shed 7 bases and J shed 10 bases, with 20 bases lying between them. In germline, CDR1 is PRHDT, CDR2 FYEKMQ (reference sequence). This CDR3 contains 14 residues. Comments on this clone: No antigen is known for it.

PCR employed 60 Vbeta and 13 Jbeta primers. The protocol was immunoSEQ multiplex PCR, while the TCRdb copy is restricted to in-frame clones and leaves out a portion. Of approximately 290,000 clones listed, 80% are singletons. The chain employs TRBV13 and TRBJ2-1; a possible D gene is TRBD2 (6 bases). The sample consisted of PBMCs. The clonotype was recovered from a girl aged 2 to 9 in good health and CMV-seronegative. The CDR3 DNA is TGTGCCAGCACCCCTTCGGGGGAGTTGCGAGAGCAGTTCTTC. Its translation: CASTPSGELREQFF.